Sequencing of this T cell receptor (beta chain) was carried out in a study of metastatic and nonmetastatic thyroid tumors. V shed 6 bases, J shed 7 bases, and the junction held 3 bases outside the gene matches. The CDR3 sequence is 12 residues long. This clone was counted ten times or more. Prior to thyroid surgery, none of the patients had received any treatment. TCRdb ran MiXCR on the PCR reads. The sample has approximately 82,000 clones; approximately 13% are singletons. The sample taken for sequencing was tumor tissue. The V call is TRBV12-3 or TRBV12-4, the J call TRBJ2-1; TRBD2 matches 7 bases. The source of this sequence is a female donor with papillary thyroid cancer or a benign thyroid nodule (not recorded which). Some clones in this sample may be carry-over from other donors' samples. CDR3 region: CASSLSGNEQFF. The CDR3 nucleotides read TGTGCCAGCAGCCTTAGCGGGAATGAGCAGTTCTTC.